Here is one T cell receptor beta chain with its context. The antigen is undetermined. Focal radiation and CTLA-4 blockade (ipilimumab) were tested in chemo-refractory metastatic non-small-cell lung cancer patients. This sample was included in a study of radiotherapy plus CTLA-4 blockade in lung cancer. Study information: Disease control reached around 30%, with objective responses in approximately 17%. Study-wide points: An expansion of tumor-derived TCR clones occurred in blood after radiotherapy plus ipilimumab. Interferon-beta, together with early blood T cell clone dynamics, reportedly best predicted response.

The repertoire was sequenced with immunoSEQ multiplex PCR; TCRdb's copy has only in-frame clones and lacks some. The data hold tens of thousands of clones, with around 77% observed a single time. The V segment lost 5 bases and the J segment 6 bases; nucleotides outside the gene matches: 10. Germline assignment: CDR1 SEHNR and CDR2 FQNEAQ (reference sequence). The CDR3 contains 14 residues. The receptor was derived from a human donor with non-small cell lung cancer who had a complete response to radiotherapy plus ipilimumab. The chain combines TRBV7-9 with TRBJ2-7; TRBD1 agrees at 7 bases. The input for sequencing was peripheral blood, taken from a patient treated with radiotherapy plus ipilimumab. CDR3 protein: CASSPDRQLPEQYF. The CDR3 DNA is TGTGCCAGCAGCCCGGACAGGCAACTCCCCGAGCAGTACTTC.